This TCR beta chain was recorded in a study of CD8 T cells in ankylosing spondylitis. Study-level findings and limits: The study identified a TCR beta motif of roughly eight highly homologous variants that appeared characteristic of ankylosing spondylitis blood. The study looked at matched synovial fluid samples from ankylosing spondylitis patients. Disease-linked clones were reported to be significantly enriched there.

This clonotype occurred a few times. Its target is not known. CDR1 is DFQATT, CDR2 SNEGSKA, per germline (reference sequence). With V trimmed by 3 bases and J by 6 bases, 5 bases remained unmatched. The CDR3 is made up of 13 amino acids. Quantitative 5'-RACE with molecular barcodes produced the TCR beta libraries. MiXCR was run by TCRdb on the 5' RACE reads, yielding one entry per CDR3 protein. This table holds 180,000 or so distinct CDR3 sequences, roughly 12% found once. V and J are TRBV20-1 and TRBJ2-7, with 10 bases matching TRBD1. This clonotype was sampled from a male donor with ankylosing spondylitis or in good health (not recorded which). The specimen was blood, either unsorted or a sorted T cell fraction (not recorded which). The CDR3 protein is CSASGTGVPEQYF. The CDR3 coding sequence is TGCAGTGCTAGCGGGACAGGGGTTCCCGAGCAGTACTTC.